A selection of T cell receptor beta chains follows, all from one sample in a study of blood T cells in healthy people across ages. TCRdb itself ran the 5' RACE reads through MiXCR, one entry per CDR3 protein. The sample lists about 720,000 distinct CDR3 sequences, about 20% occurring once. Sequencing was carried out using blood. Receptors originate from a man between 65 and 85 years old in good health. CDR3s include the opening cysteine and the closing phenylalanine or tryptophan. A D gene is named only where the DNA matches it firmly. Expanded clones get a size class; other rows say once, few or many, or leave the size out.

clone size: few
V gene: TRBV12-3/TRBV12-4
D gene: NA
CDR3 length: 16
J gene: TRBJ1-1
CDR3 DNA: TGTGCCAGCAGCGGCCGGGCCCGGACCTTTATAGCTGAAGCTTTCTTT
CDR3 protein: CASSGRARTFIAEAFF

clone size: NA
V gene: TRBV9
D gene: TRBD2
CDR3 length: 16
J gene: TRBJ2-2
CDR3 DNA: TGTGCCAGCAGCCCCCTTAGCGGGGGGGCCATCGGGGAGCTGTTTTTT
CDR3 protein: CASSPLSGGAIGELFF

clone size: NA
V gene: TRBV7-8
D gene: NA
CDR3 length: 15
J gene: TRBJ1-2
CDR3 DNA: TGTGCCAACAGCTTAGAGTTGGGAATTAACTATGGCTACACCTTC
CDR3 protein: CANSLELGINYGYTF

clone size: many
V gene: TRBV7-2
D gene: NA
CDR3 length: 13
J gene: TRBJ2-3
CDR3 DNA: TGTGCCAGCAGCTTAGACTCGGCGGGTACGCAGTATTTT
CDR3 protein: CASSLDSAGTQYF

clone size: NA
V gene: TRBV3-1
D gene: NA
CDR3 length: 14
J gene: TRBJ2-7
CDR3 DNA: TGTGCCAGCAGCCCATACCCCGAGCATTACGAGCAGTACTTC
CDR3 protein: CASSPYPEHYEQYF

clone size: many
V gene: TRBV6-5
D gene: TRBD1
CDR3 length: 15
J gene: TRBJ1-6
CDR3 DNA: TGTGCCAGCAGCCGCCAAGGACAGGGTAGTTCACCCCTCCACTTT
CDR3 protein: CASSRQGQGSSPLHF

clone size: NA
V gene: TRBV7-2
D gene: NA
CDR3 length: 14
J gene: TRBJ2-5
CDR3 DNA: TGTGCCAGCAGCTTAACCGGGAGTTTGGAGACCCAGTACTTC
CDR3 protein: CASSLTGSLETQYF

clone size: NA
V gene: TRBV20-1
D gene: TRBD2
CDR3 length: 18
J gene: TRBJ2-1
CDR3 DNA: TGCAGTGCTAGAGGGCTAGCGGGAGGACTAAGCTCCTACAATGAGCAGTTCTTC
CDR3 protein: CSARGLAGGLSSYNEQFF

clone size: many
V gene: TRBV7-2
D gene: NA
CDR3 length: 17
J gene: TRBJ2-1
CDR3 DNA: TGTGCCAGCAGCTTATTTTCCCGATCGGCCTCCTACAATGAGCAGTTCTTC
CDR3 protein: CASSLFSRSASYNEQFF

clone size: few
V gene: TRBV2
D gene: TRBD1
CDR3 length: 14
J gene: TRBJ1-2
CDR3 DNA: TGTGCCAGCAGTTCCAGACAGGGCCTCTATGGCTACACCTTC
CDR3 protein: CASSSRQGLYGYTF

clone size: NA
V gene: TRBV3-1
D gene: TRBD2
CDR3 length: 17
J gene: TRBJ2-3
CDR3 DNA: TGTGCCAGCAGCCAAGGAAACTGGGACTACCGCACAGATACGCAGTATTTT
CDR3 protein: CASSQGNWDYRTDTQYF

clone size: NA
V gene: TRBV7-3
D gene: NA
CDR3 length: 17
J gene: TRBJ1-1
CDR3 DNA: TGTGCCAGCAGCCGAGAAGGGGGGCAGGGCTGGAACACTGAAGCTTTCTTT
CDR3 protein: CASSREGGQGWNTEAFF

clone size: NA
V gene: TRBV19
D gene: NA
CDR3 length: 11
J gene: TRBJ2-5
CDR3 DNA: TGTGCCAGTAGCGAAGCCGGGAAACCTTACTTC
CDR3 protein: CASSEAGKPYF

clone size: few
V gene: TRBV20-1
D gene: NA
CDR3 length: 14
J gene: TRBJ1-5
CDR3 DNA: TGCAGTGCTAGCCTAGGGACCACAGTTCAGCCCCAGCATTTT
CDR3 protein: CSASLGTTVQPQHF

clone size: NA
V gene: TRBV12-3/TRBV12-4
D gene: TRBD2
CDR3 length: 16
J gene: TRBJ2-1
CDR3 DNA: TGTGCCAGCAGTTTTTGGGCGGGGGTTGGCCCAAATGAGCAGTTCTTC
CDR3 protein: CASSFWAGVGPNEQFF

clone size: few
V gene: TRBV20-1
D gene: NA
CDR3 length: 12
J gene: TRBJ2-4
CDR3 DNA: TGCAGTGCTAGAGGGGGTCAAAACATTCAGTACTTC
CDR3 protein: CSARGGQNIQYF

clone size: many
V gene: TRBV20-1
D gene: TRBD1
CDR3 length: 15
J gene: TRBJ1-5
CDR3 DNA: TGCAGTGCCGGAAAGACAGGGCTTCGCAATCAGCCCCAGCATTTT
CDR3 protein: CSAGKTGLRNQPQHF

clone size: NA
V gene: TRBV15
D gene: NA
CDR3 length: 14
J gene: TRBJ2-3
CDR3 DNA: TGTGCCACCAGCGGAGCGATTAGCACAGATACGCAGTATTTT
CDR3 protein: CATSGAISTDTQYF

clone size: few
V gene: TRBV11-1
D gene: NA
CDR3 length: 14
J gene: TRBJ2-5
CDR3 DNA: TGTGCCAGCAGCTTAGCTTCAGGGTCCGAGACCCAGTACTTC
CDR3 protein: CASSLASGSETQYF

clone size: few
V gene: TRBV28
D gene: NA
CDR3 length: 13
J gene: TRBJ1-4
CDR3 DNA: TGTGCCAGCAGTTTAGGAGGGACTGAAAAACTGTTTTTT
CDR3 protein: CASSLGGTEKLFF

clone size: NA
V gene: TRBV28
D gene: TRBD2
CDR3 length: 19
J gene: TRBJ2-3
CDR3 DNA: TGTGCCAGCACCCTGACAGGTTTTTCGACTAGCGTGAACCCAGATACGCAGTATTTT
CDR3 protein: CASTLTGFSTSVNPDTQYF

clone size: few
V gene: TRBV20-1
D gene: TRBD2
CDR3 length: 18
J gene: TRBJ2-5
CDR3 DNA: TGCAGTGCTACTCTCGGGACTAGCGGGATTAAGAGGCAAGAGACCCAGTACTTC
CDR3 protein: CSATLGTSGIKRQETQYF

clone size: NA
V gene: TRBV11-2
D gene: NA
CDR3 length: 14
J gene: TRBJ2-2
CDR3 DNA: TGTGCCAGTAGCAAATTCGGGACTACCGGGGAGCTGTTTTTT
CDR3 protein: CASSKFGTTGELFF

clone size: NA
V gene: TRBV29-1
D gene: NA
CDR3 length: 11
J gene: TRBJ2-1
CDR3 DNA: TGCAGCGTTGACGAAGGCGGAGAGCAGTTCTTC
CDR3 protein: CSVDEGGEQFF

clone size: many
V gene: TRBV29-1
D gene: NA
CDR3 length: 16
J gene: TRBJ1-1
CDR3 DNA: TGCAGCGTTGTCGACGTTCTTGGGTACTCGAACACTGAAGCTTTCTTT
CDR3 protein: CSVVDVLGYSNTEAFF

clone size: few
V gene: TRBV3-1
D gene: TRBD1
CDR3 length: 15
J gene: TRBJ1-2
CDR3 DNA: TGTGCCAGCAGCCTCTCAGGGGGCAGTAACTATGGCTACACCTTC
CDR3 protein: CASSLSGGSNYGYTF

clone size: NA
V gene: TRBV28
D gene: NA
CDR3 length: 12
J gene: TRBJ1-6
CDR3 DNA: TGTGCCAGCAGGGCGTGGGGATCACGCCTCCACTTT
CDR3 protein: CASRAWGSRLHF

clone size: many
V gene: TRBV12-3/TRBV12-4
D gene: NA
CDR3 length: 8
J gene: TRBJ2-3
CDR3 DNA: TGTGCCGGGGATACGCAGTATTTT
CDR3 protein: CAGDTQYF

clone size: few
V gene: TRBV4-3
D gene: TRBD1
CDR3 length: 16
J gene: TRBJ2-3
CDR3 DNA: TGCGCCAGCAGCCAGTACGCGGGACAGGGGTCAGATACGCAGTATTTT
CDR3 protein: CASSQYAGQGSDTQYF

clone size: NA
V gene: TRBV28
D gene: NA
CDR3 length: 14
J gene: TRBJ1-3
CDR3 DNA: TGTGCCAGCAGCCGCGCAGGGCCCGGAAACACCATATATTTT
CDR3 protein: CASSRAGPGNTIYF

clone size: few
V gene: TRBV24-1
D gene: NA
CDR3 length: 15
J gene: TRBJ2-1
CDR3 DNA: TGTGCCACCAGTGATTTTGGGACCCCCGGTAATGAGCAGTTCTTC
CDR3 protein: CATSDFGTPGNEQFF

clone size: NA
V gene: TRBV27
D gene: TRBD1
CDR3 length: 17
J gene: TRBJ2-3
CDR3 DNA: TGTGCCAGCAGTTCCGGACAGGGCCGACCCTACACAGATACGCAGTATTTT
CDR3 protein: CASSSGQGRPYTDTQYF

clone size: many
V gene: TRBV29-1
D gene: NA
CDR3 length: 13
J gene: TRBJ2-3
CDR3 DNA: TGCAGCGTTCCAGGGGGGGGTGCAGATACGCAGTATTTT
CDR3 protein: CSVPGGGADTQYF